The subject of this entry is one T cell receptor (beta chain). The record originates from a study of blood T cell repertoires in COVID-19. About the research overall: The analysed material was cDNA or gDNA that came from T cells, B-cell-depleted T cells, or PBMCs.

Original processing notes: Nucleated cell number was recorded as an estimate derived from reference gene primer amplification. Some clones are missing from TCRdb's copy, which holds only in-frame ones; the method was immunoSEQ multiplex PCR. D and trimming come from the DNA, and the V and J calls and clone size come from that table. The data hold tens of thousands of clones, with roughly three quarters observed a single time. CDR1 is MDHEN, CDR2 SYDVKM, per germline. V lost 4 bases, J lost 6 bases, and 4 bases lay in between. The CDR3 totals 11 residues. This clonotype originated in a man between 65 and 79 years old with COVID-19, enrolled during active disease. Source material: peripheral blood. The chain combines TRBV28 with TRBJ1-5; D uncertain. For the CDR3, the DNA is TGTGCCAGCAGTTACGGTCAGCCCCAGCATTTT. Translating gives CASSYGQPQHF. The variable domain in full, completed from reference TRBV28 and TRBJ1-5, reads DVKVTQSSRYLVKRTGEKVFLECVQDMDHENMFWYRQDPGLGLRLIYFSYDVKMKEKGDIPEGYSVSREKKERFSLILESASTNQTSMYLCASSYGQPQHFGDGTRLSIL.